This paragraph reports one T cell receptor beta chain. For the second PCR, which ran for roughly 7 to 11 cycles, a sample-barcoded 5' primer and a J-beta primer mix were used. TCRdb re-derived calls from the 5' RACE reads in MiXCR, one entry per CDR3 protein. This sample carries almost 550,000 distinct CDR3 sequences, 20% to 30% of them seen once, and the ten largest clones take around 10%. The V end lost 0 bases, the J end lost 3 bases, and 8 bases lay between the germline ends. Germline-derived CDR1 and CDR2 are SNHLY and FYNNEI. CDR3 length: 14 amino acids. This record belongs to a study of blood T cells in healthy people across ages. The sample providers were healthy Caucasian people from Russia, aged about 6 to 90. The authors extracted at least 5 micrograms of total RNA per sample. The same data also contributed to another study, on T cells of mothers and their children. As reported in that work: Sequencing revealed no T cell clones that were persistent and microchimeric.

This TCR was recovered from a boy younger than 18 in good health. The sequencing sample was made of blood. The V call is TRBV2, the J call TRBJ2-5; TRBD1 might be the D (5 bases). This CDR3 reads CASSEAVGEETQYF. Written as DNA, the CDR3 is TGTGCCAGCAGTGAAGCGGTAGGGGAAGAGACCCAGTACTTC.